Listed below are T cell receptor beta chains from one sample, sequenced in a study of cytomegalovirus exposure and HLA in healthy donors. Sequencing was performed with immunoSEQ multiplex PCR; in TCRdb, only in-frame clones are kept and a portion is missing. The table includes under 200,000 clones, 60% to 80% detected once. Input material: PBMCs. Every receptor here comes from a man over 45 in good health and CMV-seropositive. CDR3s leave out the opening cysteine and the closing phenylalanine or tryptophan. The order of the fields is V gene, J gene, CDR3 protein.

TRBV5-4	TRBJ2-6	ASSLASSGANVLT
TRBV18	TRBJ1-2	ASSPGSHWGYT
TRBV7-2	TRBJ2-3	ASRARITDTQY
TRBV5-1	TRBJ1-2	ASSLEPRRPRGARRYGYT
TRBV29-1	TRBJ2-7	SVEDTSSGQY
TRBV6-5	TRBJ2-7	ASSPGLAAEQY
TRBV5-1	TRBJ2-5	ASSMGQGEETQY
TRBV27	TRBJ1-2	ASSFRQPDLSNYGYT
TRBV13	TRBJ1-6	ASSLGAGDNSPLH
TRBV7-8	-	ASSLEGQGANSYEQY
TRBV7-2	TRBJ1-1	ASSPGQGNTEAF
TRBV19	TRBJ2-7	ASTPSGTGDEQY
TRBV4-3	TRBJ1-1	ASSQLRAGRAL
TRBV10-3	TRBJ2-3	ARGPGLAFTDTQY
TRBV28	TRBJ2-5	ASSRQGFQETQY
TRBV10-3	TRBJ1-2	AMRTEGGGYT
TRBV11-2	TRBJ1-2	ASSSGLLYGYT
TRBV5-1	TRBJ2-5	ASSLVSGGQETQY
TRBV4-2	TRBJ2-3	ASSQDSGLAGPTQY
TRBV7-8	TRBJ2-3	ASSLDREGTDTQY
TRBV6-5	TRBJ1-2	ASSYRPRDPGRGYT
TRBV5-1	TRBJ2-3	ASSSGTIADTQY
TRBV6-4	TRBJ2-1	ASSESSGGRNEQF
TRBV7-2	TRBJ2-1	ASSPPTRKEQF
TRBV5-1	TRBJ2-1	ASSVDNEQF
TRBV18	TRBJ2-3	AMEGEGTDTQY
TRBV28	TRBJ2-1	ASSLSGGAYEQF
TRBV30	TRBJ1-3	AWSSGMTGNTIY
TRBV2	TRBJ1-1	AAPLSNEAF
TRBV18	TRBJ2-2	ASSPISGTGELF
TRBV19	TRBJ1-2	ASSLGQGTGIAGYT
TRBV9	TRBJ2-5	ASSVAGGPMETQY
TRBV11-2	TRBJ2-7	ASSLTGGGFYEQY
TRBV29-1	TRBJ2-3	SVDQTSGGTNAQY
TRBV28	TRBJ1-3	AGRGQRDTIY
TRBV29-1	TRBJ2-7	SVEGTRDITYEQY
TRBV15	TRBJ1-2	ATSKGTGGLRFYGYT
TRBV19	TRBJ1-4	ASSTRPGQGDEKLF
TRBV10-3	TRBJ2-7	AISAGLVDYEQY
TRBV4-3	TRBJ1-6	ASSQDGGNNSPLH
TRBV5-6	TRBJ1-1	ASSPRQGLMNTEAF
TRBV5-4	TRBJ2-2	ASSLAAGQGNTGELF
TRBV5-4	TRBJ2-1	ASSLAEYEQF
TRBV2	TRBJ1-2	ASRTGTDYGYT
TRBV6-1	TRBJ2-7	ASSGPSEGGTLRNEQY
TRBV30	TRBJ1-2	AIQTGGHGYT
TRBV25-1	TRBJ2-4	ASSGQGLAKNIQY
TRBV5-4	TRBJ2-3	ASSSFGTSGGAYTQY
TRBV6-1	TRBJ1-2	ASSRDFSYGYT
TRBV7-2	TRBJ2-2	ASSRQGAGELF
TRBV11-2	TRBJ2-5	ASSLTGGGGASGETQY
TRBV9	TRBJ1-2	ASSVGVLTGNRGYT
TRBV18	TRBJ2-2	ASSPPSVSIELF